These 25 T cell receptor beta chains were all obtained from the same sample, sequenced in a study of PD-1 blockade in classical Hodgkin lymphoma. Assay: immunoSEQ multiplex PCR; the TCRdb copy retains only in-frame clones and omits some. The table shows tens of thousands of clones, with just over 90% occurring only once. Following autologous stem cell transplantation, relapse occurred in every patient, and exposure to brentuximab vedotin varied. The sequencing used peripheral blood mononuclear cells (PBMCs), collected at baseline. Source of these receptors: a human donor with classical Hodgkin lymphoma.

The V and J genes are TRBV19 and TRBJ2-2; 10 bases line up with TRBD2. This CDR3 comprises 16 residues. V was clipped by 0 bases and J by 6 bases; unmatched bases: 4. CDR1 and CDR2 (germline): LNHDA, SQIVND (reference sequence). The CDR3 DNA follows: TGTGCCAGTAGTATAGAACTAGCGGGAATCCCCGGGGAGCTGTTTTTT. Translating it yields CASSIELAGIPGELFF. The variable domain in full, with the rest retrieved from reference TRBV19 and TRBJ2-2, is DGGITQSPKYLFRKEGQNVTLSCEQNLNHDAMYWYRQDPGQGLRLIYYSQIVNDFQKGDIAEGYSVSREKKESFPLTVTSAQKNPTAFYLCASSIELAGIPGELFFGEGSRLTVL.

The gene calls are TRBV9 and TRBJ1-3, with a possible D match to TRBD1 (5 bases). The CDR3 spans 13 residues. Looked up from germline, CDR1 is SGDLS and CDR2 is YYNGEE. The V end lost 3 bases, the J end lost 3 bases, and 7 bases lay between the germline ends. In DNA form, the CDR3 reads TGTGCCAGCAGCGGGGACTATGGAAACACCATATATTTT. Translating it yields CASSGDYGNTIYF.

This clone was seen only once. V is TRBV11-2 and J is TRBJ1-2; D gene ambiguous. There are 15 residues in the CDR3. Trimming took 1 base from V and 0 from J, leaving 9 bases between them. CDR1 and CDR2 (germline): SGHAT, FQNNGV. The CDR3 DNA is TGTGCCAGCAGCTTAGTAGGCAGACCTAACTATGGCTACACCTTC. It is translated as CASSLVGRPNYGYTF.

V usage is TRBV2 and J usage is TRBJ2-3, with D uncertain. The germline CDR1 and CDR2 sequences are SNHLY and FYNNEI. The V and J ends lost 8 bases and 0 bases respectively, with 12 bases between them. The CDR3 is made up of 14 amino acids. In nucleotides, the CDR3 is TGTGCCAGCGGACCGACAAGCAGCACAGATACGCAGTATTTT. It encodes CASGPTSSTDTQYF. Together with reference TRBV2 and TRBJ2-3, the CDR3 gives the full variable domain: EPEVTQTPSHQVTQMGQEVILRCVPISNHLYFYWYRQILGQKVEFLVSFYNNEISEKSEIFDDQFSVERPDGSNFTLKIRSTKLEDSAMYFCASGPTSSTDTQYFGPGTRLTVL.

This chain uses TRBV5-6 with TRBJ1-6; D gene unclear. Per the germline V gene, CDR1 is SGHDT and CDR2 is YYEEEE. With 4 bases removed from V and 9 bases from J, the gap between germline ends came to 23 bases. The length of the CDR3 is 17 residues. In DNA, the CDR3 is TGTGCCAGCAGCCACAGTACGGGCAGGTTTGGTGGTTCACCCCTCCACTTT. This codes for CASSHSTGRFGGSPLHF.

V gene TRBV30 combines with J gene TRBJ1-5; weak D call: TRBD1 (6 bases). Germline V gene lookup returns CDR1 GTSNPN and CDR2 SVGIG (reference sequence). The CDR3 has 13 amino acids. V gave up 3 bases and J gave up 6 bases, with 12 bases separating them. This CDR3 is CAWRAGGAQPQHF. CDR3 nucleotide sequence: TGTGCCTGGAGGGCCGGGGGGGCTCAGCCCCAGCATTTT.

The chain employs TRBV4-2 and TRBJ2-3; 15 bases align to TRBD2. The germline CDR1 and CDR2 sequences are LGHNA and YNFKEQ. This CDR3 has 16 amino acids. Trimming cost V 0 bases and J 8 bases; bases outside gene matches: 3. DNA for the CDR3: TGTGCCAGCAGCCAAGAGCAGGGACTAGCGGGAGGTACGCAGTATTTT. This codes for CASSQEQGLAGGTQYF.

The chain is built from TRBV6-1 and TRBJ1-2; TRBD1 matches 7 bases. Per germline, CDR1 MNHNS and CDR2 SASEGT. The CDR3 has 14 residues. V gave up 1 base and J gave up 4 bases; unmatched junction bases: 3. The CDR3 reads CASSEGQGVYGYTF. The DNA for the CDR3 is TGTGCCAGCAGTGAAGGACAGGGCGTCTATGGCTACACCTTC.

The rearrangement joins TRBV7-8 to TRBJ1-4, with a possible D match to TRBD1 (5 bases). Trimming removed 2 bases at V and 7 bases at J, with 17 bases between. Germline V CDR1 and CDR2: SGHVS, FQNEAQ. CDR3 size: 16 residues. CDR3 sequence (DNA): TGTGCCAGCAGCTTAAGATACGGGACGGCGGGTGAAAAACTGTTTTTT. Translation gives CASSLRYGTAGEKLFF.

In its sample, this clone was seen once. The chain employs TRBV2 and TRBJ2-7, with D perhaps matching TRBD2 (6 bases). The germline CDR1 and CDR2 sequences are SNHLY and FYNNEI. The CDR3 consists of 14 residues. With 3 bases removed from V and 3 bases from J, the gap between germline ends came to 12 bases. CDR3 nucleotides: TGTGCCAGCAGTGATTTGGGAGCGGGCTACGAGCAGTACTTC. It specifies CASSDLGAGYEQYF.

V usage is TRBV27 and J usage is TRBJ1-2; unclear D gene. The CDR3 sequence is 16 residues long. With 3 bases removed from V and 5 bases from J, the gap between germline ends came to 19 bases. Germline assignment: CDR1 MNHEY and CDR2 SMNVEV (reference sequence). For the CDR3, the DNA is TGTGCCAGCAGTTTCTCATCCCCCCCGGCTGCGTATGGCTACACCTTC. It specifies CASSFSSPPAAYGYTF.

The chain employs TRBV19 and TRBJ2-7; TRBD1 might be the D (5 bases). Germline values: CDR1 LNHDA, CDR2 SQIVND (reference sequence). The CDR3 contains 15 residues. The ends were cut back, 3 bases at V and 1 base at J, with 13 bases in the middle. CDR3 DNA sequence: TGTGCCAGTAGTATTCAGGGTTTGCCGTCCTACGAGCAGTACTTC. Its translation is CASSIQGLPSYEQYF.

The V gene is TRBV4-3, the J gene TRBJ2-5; D is unclear. Trimming removed 1 base from V and 5 bases from J, with 11 bases in between. The CDR3 contains 14 residues. CDR1 is LGHNA and CDR2 is YSLEER in the germline V gene. The CDR3 loop is CASSQGTGRETQYF. As DNA, the CDR3 is TGCGCCAGCAGCCAAGGAACTGGGCGGGAGACCCAGTACTTC.

The chain joins TRBV5-6 to TRBJ1-5, with D possibly matching TRBD1 (5 bases). CDR3 length: 14 amino acids. V was pared by 0 bases and J by 8 bases, with 12 bases between. Germline V gives CDR1 SGHDT, CDR2 YYEEEE. CDR3 amino acids: CASSLGRGYEPQHF. CDR3 nucleotide sequence: TGTGCCAGCAGCTTGGGGAGGGGCTACGAGCCCCAGCATTTT.

This chain joins TRBV27 and TRBJ1-2; D might be TRBD1 (5 bases). Germline CDR1 and CDR2: MNHEY and SMNVEV (reference sequence). The CDR3 extends over 18 amino acids. V lost 5 bases to trimming and J lost 1 base, with 23 bases between them. The CDR3 DNA follows: TGTGCCAGCAGTCCAGTGAGTGTGTGGGCAGGGAGTAACTATGGCTACACCTTC. The encoded protein is CASSPVSVWAGSNYGYTF.

The chain uses TRBV6-1 and TRBJ2-3; TRBD2 matches at 11 bases. The trim removed 8 bases at V and 4 bases at J, leaving 8 bases unmatched. Per germline, CDR1 MNHNS and CDR2 SASEGT. The CDR3 has 15 amino acids. The DNA for the CDR3 is TGTGCCAGCGGTGTACTAGCGGGAGTGGCAGATACGCAGTATTTT. Translated: CASGVLAGVADTQYF.

The chain employs TRBV5-8 and TRBJ1-1; 7 nucleotides line up with TRBD1. V was pared by 5 bases and J by 2 bases, with 3 bases of the junction left unmatched. Germline CDR1 and CDR2: SGHTS and YDEGEE. The CDR3 consists of 13 residues. This CDR3 is CASRNRGNTEAFF. The CDR3 DNA sequence: TGTGCCAGCAGAAACAGGGGTAACACTGAAGCTTTCTTT.

This sequence joins TRBV27 and TRBJ1-2; 8 bases fit TRBD1. This CDR3 comprises 17 residues. Germline lookup yields CDR1 MNHEY and CDR2 SMNVEV (reference sequence). The junction had 18 bases not matched to a gene; V was cut back by 6 bases and J by 6 bases. The CDR3 loop reads CASSLAGPTGGRDGYTF. The CDR3 coding sequence is TGTGCCAGCAGCCTAGCCGGGCCAACAGGGGGAAGAGATGGCTACACCTTC.

This sequence joins TRBV6-5 and TRBJ1-5, with D tentatively TRBD1 (5 bases). The CDR3 length is 13 residues. V gave up 2 bases and J gave up 6 bases, with 8 bases separating them. CDR1 MNHEY and CDR2 SVGAGI come from the germline V gene. The CDR3 loop is CASSYEGTQPQHF. The CDR3 DNA reads as TGTGCCAGCAGTTACGAGGGGACTCAGCCCCAGCATTTT.

The chain couples TRBV14 to TRBJ2-7; D unclear. The CDR3 runs to 13 residues. Germline CDR1 is SGHDN and CDR2 is FVKESK. The V and J ends lost 5 bases and 3 bases respectively, with 11 bases between them. The CDR3 DNA reads TGTGCCAGCAGCTGGGGAACGGGCTACGAGCAGTACTTC. The encoded protein is CASSWGTGYEQYF.

This chain links TRBV28 with TRBJ1-1; D might be TRBD1 (5 bases). The CDR3 has 13 residues. V lost 3 bases, J lost 1 base, and 6 bases lay in between. Per germline, CDR1 MDHEN and CDR2 SYDVKM. In DNA, the CDR3 is TGTGCCAGCAGTTTGGGACGGAACACTGAAGCTTTCTTT. Amino acid sequence: CASSLGRNTEAFF.

The V and J genes are TRBV5-1 and TRBJ2-7; D uncertain. Trimming shortened V by 4 bases and J by 4 bases, and 15 bases separated the two germline ends. Per the germline V gene, CDR1 is SGHRS and CDR2 is YFSETQ. The CDR3 consists of 14 residues. This chain's CDR3 is CASSDWVVGYEQYF. DNA of the CDR3: TGCGCCAGCAGCGATTGGGTAGTGGGTTACGAGCAGTACTTC. Complete variable domain (other parts from reference TRBV5-1 and TRBJ2-7): KAGVTQTPRYLIKTRGQQVTLSCSPISGHRSVSWYQQTPGQGLQFLFEYFSETQRNKGNFPGRFSGRQFSNSRSEMNVSTLELGDSALYLCASSDWVVGYEQYFGPGTRLTVT.

V usage is TRBV5-1 and J usage is TRBJ2-2, with TRBD2 identical over 7 bases. The germline V gene has CDR1 SGHRS and CDR2 YFSETQ. Trimming removed 1 base from V and 5 bases from J; junction bases left unmatched: 8. The CDR3 has 16 residues. This chain's CDR3 is CASSLTPGLPTGELFF. The CDR3, as DNA: TGCGCCAGCAGCTTGACCCCGGGACTACCTACCGGGGAGCTGTTTTTT.

The chain joins TRBV4-3 to TRBJ1-1; D is unclear. The germline V gene encodes CDR1 LGHNA and CDR2 YSLEER. V was trimmed by 5 bases and J by 3 bases, leaving 7 bases between them. CDR3 length: 12 residues. CDR3 protein: CASSSGYTEAFF. The CDR3 bases are TGCGCCAGCAGCTCCGGGTACACTGAAGCTTTCTTT.

The CDR3 loop reads CASNYEQYF. The CDR3 DNA is TGTGCCTCGAACTACGAGCAGTACTTC. The chain is built from TRBV30 and TRBJ2-7; D gene unclear. Trimming took 7 bases from V and 3 from J, leaving 4 bases between them. Germline V gene data show CDR1 as GTSNPN and CDR2 as SVGIG (reference sequence). The CDR3 loop spans 9 amino acids.